A single sample is the source of the 8 T cell receptor beta chains below, sequenced in a study of siplizumab effects on memory and regulatory T cells (dated by TCRdb to the late 2010s). Library creation used the immunoSEQ multiplex PCR assay. TCRdb took over this immuneACCESS table, retaining in-frame rearrangements with V and J assigned. Such tables are incomplete; in checked studies, under half of the missing clones stem from an unresolved V gene, and the remainder is unexplained. A total of roughly 100,000 clones appear in this sample, more than 85% of them only once. Roughly 1.1% of the sample is held by the ten biggest clonotypes. The sample consisted of CD4+ T cells sorted from blood. These receptors all come from a human donor in good health.

The genes are TRBV7-9 and TRBJ2-7, with TRBD2 identical over 10 bases. The CDR3 covers 15 residues. V lost 3 bases to trimming and J lost 3 bases; unmatched junction nucleotides: 5. CDR1 is SEHNR, CDR2 FQNEAQ, per germline (reference sequence). CDR3 coding DNA: TGTGCCAGCAGCTTTTATAGCGGGAGGAACTACGAGCAGTACTTC. It encodes CASSFYSGRNYEQYF.

This clone has just one count. The rearrangement joins TRBV6-6 to TRBJ1-1, with TRBD1 as a possible D gene (5 bases). Germline V CDR1 and CDR2: MNHNY, SVGAGI (reference sequence). V was shortened by 2 bases and J by 7 bases, with 14 bases between the two germline ends. The CDR3 sequence is 14 residues long. CDR3 loop: CASSYGVLGGEAFF. The CDR3 DNA sequence: TGTGCCAGCAGTTACGGAGTTTTGGGGGGTGAAGCTTTCTTT.

The chain joins TRBV6-1 to TRBJ1-5; D remains ambiguous. Trimming cost V 1 base and J 3 bases, with 10 bases left between them. The CDR3 length is 15 residues. CDR1 MNHNS and CDR2 SASEGT come from the germline V gene. The CDR3 DNA follows: TGTGCCAGCAGTGAAGGGCAAGGACTCAATCAGCCCCAGCATTTT. Its translation: CASSEGQGLNQPQHF.

The rearrangement links TRBV7-9 to TRBJ1-5; the D is unclear. CDR1 and CDR2 from the germline V gene are SEHNR and FQNEAQ (reference sequence). Deletions cut 4 bases from V and 6 bases from J, with 7 bases between. The CDR3 length is 12 residues. CDR3 sequence (DNA): TGTGCCAGCAGCTCCGTTTTTCAGCCCCAGCATTTT. It codes for CASSSVFQPQHF.

The chain has TRBV19 and TRBJ1-1, with no clear D. The CDR3 consists of 13 residues. CDR1 is LNHDA and CDR2 is SQIVND in the germline V gene (reference sequence). V was shortened by 3 bases and J by 4 bases, with 9 bases between the two germline ends. CDR3 amino acids: CASSMEEGTEAFF. The CDR3, as DNA: TGTGCCAGTAGTATGGAAGAGGGCACTGAAGCTTTCTTT.

The chain employs TRBV5-1 and TRBJ2-7, with 12 positions matching TRBD2. Trimming took 0 bases from V and 3 from J; bases not matched to a gene: 1. CDR3 length: 15 amino acids. The germline CDR1 and CDR2 sequences are SGHRS and YFSETQ. CDR3 sequence (DNA): TGCGCCAGCAGCTTGGAACTAGCGGGAGGCTACGAGCAGTACTTC. Encoded protein: CASSLELAGGYEQYF.

This chain connects TRBV19 to TRBJ1-4, with 12 bases that match TRBD1. This CDR3 is 16 amino acids long. Germline lookup yields CDR1 LNHDA and CDR2 SQIVND (reference sequence). The V segment lost 6 bases and the J segment 8 bases; nucleotides outside the gene matches: 10. In nucleotides, the CDR3 is TGTGCCAGTAGACCGACCGAGGGGACAGGGGGCGAAAAACTGTTTTTT. It yields the protein CASRPTEGTGGEKLFF.

The chain uses TRBV5-1 and TRBJ1-1, with D possibly being TRBD1 (5 bases). This CDR3 has 16 residues. Germline V gene lookup returns CDR1 SGHRS and CDR2 YFSETQ. V lost 4 bases and J 4 bases, leaving 20 bases between the germline ends. The CDR3 region has the DNA TGCGCCAGCAGCCCGGGGTCCAGGGCCGGGGGCACTGAAGCTTTCTTT. It translates to CASSPGSRAGGTEAFF. Complete variable domain (other parts from reference TRBV5-1 and TRBJ1-1): KAGVTQTPRYLIKTRGQQVTLSCSPISGHRSVSWYQQTPGQGLQFLFEYFSETQRNKGNFPGRFSGRQFSNSRSEMNVSTLELGDSALYLCASSPGSRAGGTEAFFGQGTRLTVV.